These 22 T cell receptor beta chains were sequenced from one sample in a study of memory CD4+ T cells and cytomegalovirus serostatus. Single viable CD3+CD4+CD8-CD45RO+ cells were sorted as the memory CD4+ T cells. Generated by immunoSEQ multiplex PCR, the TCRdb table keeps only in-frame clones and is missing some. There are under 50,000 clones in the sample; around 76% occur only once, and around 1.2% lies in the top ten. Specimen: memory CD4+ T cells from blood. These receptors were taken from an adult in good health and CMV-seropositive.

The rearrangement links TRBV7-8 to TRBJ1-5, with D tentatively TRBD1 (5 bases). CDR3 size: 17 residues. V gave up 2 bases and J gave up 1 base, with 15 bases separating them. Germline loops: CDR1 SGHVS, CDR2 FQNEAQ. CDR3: CASSLQGAVWSNQPQHF. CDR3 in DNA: TGTGCCAGCAGCTTACAAGGGGCTGTGTGGAGCAATCAGCCCCAGCATTTT.

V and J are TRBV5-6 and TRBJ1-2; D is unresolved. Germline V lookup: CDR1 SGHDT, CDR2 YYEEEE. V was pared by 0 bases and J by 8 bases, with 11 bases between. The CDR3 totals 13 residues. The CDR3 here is CASSLEVFGGYTF. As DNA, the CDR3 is TGTGCCAGCAGCTTGGAGGTCTTTGGAGGCTACACCTTC.

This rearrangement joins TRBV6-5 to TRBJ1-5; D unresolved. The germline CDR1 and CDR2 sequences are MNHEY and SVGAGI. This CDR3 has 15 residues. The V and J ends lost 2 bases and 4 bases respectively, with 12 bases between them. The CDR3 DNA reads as TGTGCCAGCAGTTACGCCCCTACGGGGAATCAGCCCCAGCATTTT. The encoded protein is CASSYAPTGNQPQHF.

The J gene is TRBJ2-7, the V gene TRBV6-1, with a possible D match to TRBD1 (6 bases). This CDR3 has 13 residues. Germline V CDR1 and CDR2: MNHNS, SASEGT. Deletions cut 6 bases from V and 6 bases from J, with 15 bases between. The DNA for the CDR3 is TGTGCCAGCAGCGCAATCGCGGACAGCGAGCAGTACTTC. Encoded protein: CASSAIADSEQYF.

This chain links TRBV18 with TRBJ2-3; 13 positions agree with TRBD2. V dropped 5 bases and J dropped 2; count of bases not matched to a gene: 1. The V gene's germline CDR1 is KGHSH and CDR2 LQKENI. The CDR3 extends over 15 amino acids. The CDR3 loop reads CASSGLAGDTDTQYF. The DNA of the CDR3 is TGTGCCAGCTCAGGACTAGCGGGAGACACAGATACGCAGTATTTT. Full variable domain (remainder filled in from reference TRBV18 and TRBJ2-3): NAGVMQNPRHLVRRRGQEARLRCSPMKGHSHVYWYRQLPEEGLKFMVYLQKENIIDESGMPKERFSAEFPKEGPSILRIQQVVRGDSAAYFCASSGLAGDTDTQYFGPGTRLTVL.

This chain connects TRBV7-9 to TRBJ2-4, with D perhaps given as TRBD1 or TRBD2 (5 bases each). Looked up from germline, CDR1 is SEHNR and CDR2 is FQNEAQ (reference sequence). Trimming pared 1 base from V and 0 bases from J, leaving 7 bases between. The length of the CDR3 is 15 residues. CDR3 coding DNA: TGTGCCAGCAGCTTAGGAGGGGTAGCCAAAAACATTCAGTACTTC. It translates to CASSLGGVAKNIQYF.

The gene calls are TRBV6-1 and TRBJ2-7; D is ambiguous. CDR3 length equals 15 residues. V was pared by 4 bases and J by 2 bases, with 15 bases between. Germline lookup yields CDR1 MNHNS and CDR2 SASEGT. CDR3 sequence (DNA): TGTGCCAGCAGTGTAGGAGCATCCCAGGCCTACGAGCAGTACTTC. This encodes CASSVGASQAYEQYF.

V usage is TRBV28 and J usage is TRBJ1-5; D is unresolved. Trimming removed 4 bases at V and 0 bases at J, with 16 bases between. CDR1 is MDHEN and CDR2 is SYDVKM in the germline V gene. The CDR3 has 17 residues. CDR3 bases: TGTGCCAGCAGTTGGACGGACGACAATTATAGCAATCAGCCCCAGCATTTT. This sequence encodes CASSWTDDNYSNQPQHF. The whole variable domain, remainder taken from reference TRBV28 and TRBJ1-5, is DVKVTQSSRYLVKRTGEKVFLECVQDMDHENMFWYRQDPGLGLRLIYFSYDVKMKEKGDIPEGYSVSREKKERFSLILESASTNQTSMYLCASSWTDDNYSNQPQHFGDGTRLSIL.

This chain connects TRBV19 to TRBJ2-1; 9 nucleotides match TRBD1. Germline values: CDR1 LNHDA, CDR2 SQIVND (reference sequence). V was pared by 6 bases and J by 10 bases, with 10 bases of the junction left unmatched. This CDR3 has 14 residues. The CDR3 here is CASRSGQGSLEQFF. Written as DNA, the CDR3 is TGTGCCAGTAGATCAGGACAGGGGAGTCTGGAGCAGTTCTTC.

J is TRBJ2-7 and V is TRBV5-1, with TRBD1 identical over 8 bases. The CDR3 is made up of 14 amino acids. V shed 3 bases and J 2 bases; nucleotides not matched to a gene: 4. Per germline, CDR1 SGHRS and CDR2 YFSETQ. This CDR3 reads CASSSTGVAYEQYF. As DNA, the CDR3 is TGCGCCAGCAGCTCGACAGGGGTAGCCTACGAGCAGTACTTC.

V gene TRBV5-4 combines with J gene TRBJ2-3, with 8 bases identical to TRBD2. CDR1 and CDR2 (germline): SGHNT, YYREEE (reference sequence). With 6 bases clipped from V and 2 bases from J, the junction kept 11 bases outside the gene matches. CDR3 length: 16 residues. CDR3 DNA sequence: TGTGCCAGCACCCGGACGCGGGGGGCCTCCACAGATACGCAGTATTTT. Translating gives CASTRTRGASTDTQYF. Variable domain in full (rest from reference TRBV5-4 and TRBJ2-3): ETGVTQSPTHLIKTRGQQVTLRCSSQSGHNTVSWYQQALGQGPQFIFQYYREEENGRGNFPPRFSGLQFPNYSSELNVNALELDDSALYLCASTRTRGASTDTQYFGPGTRLTVL.

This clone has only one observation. CDR3 residues: CASSAPGADGYGYTF. The CDR3 region has the DNA TGTGCCAGTAGTGCCCCGGGGGCAGATGGCTATGGCTACACCTTC. The chain joins TRBV19 to TRBJ1-2; tentative D call: TRBD1 (6 bases). V dropped 5 bases and J dropped 4 bases, with 17 bases sitting between them. The germline gives CDR1 LNHDA, CDR2 SQIVND (reference sequence). The CDR3 is 15 amino acids. Full variable domain (remainder filled in from reference TRBV19 and TRBJ1-2): DGGITQSPKYLFRKEGQNVTLSCEQNLNHDAMYWYRQDPGQGLRLIYYSQIVNDFQKGDIAEGYSVSREKKESFPLTVTSAQKNPTAFYLCASSAPGADGYGYTFGSGTRLTVV.

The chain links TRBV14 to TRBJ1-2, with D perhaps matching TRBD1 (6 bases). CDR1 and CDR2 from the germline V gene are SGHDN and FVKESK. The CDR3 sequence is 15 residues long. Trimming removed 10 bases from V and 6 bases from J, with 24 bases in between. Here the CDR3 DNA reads TGTGCCACCCAAAAAGACCGGGACACCCTGGATGGCTACACCTTC. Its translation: CATQKDRDTLDGYTF.

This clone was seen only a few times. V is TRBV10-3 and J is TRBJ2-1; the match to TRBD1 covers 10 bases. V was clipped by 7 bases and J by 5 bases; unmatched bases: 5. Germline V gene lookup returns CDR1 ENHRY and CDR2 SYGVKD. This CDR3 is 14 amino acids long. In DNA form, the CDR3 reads TGTGCCATCACCGGGACAGGGGATAACAATGAGCAGTTCTTC. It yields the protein CAITGTGDNNEQFF.

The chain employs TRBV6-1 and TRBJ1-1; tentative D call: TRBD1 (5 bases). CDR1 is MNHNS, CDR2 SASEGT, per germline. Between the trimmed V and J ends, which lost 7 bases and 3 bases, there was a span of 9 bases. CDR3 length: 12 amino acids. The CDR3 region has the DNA TGTGCCAGCAACGAGGGGTACACTGAAGCTTTCTTT. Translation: CASNEGYTEAFF.

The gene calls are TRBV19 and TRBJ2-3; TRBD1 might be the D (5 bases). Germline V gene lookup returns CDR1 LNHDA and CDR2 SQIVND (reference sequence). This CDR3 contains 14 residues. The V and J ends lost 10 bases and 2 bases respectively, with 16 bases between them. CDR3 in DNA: TGTGCCACCCGAGACAGCCAGTTCACAGATACGCAGTATTTT. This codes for CATRDSQFTDTQYF.

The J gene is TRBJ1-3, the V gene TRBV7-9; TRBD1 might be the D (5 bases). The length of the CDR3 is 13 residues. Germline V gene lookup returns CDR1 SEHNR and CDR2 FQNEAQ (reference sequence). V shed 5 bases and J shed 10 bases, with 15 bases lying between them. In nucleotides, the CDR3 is TGTGCCAGCAGCCCCGGAGTGGGGGGAACCATATATTTT. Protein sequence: CASSPGVGGTIYF.

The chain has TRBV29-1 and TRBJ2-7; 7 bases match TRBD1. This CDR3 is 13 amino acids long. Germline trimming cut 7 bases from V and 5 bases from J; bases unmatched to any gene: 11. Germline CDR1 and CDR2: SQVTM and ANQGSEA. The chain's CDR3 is CSAIRQGRNEQYF. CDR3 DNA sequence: TGCAGCGCCATCAGACAGGGAAGGAACGAGCAGTACTTC.

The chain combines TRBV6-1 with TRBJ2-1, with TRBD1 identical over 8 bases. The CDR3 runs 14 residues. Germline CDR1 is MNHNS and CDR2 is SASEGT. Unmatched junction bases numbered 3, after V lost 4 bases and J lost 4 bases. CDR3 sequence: CASSGQGLYNEQFF. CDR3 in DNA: TGTGCCAGCAGTGGACAGGGGTTATACAATGAGCAGTTCTTC.

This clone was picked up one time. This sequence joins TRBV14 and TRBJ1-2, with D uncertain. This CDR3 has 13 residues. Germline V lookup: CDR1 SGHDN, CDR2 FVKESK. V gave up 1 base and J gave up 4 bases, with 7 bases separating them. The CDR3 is CASSQARFYGYTF. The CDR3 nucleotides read TGTGCCAGCAGCCAAGCCAGATTCTATGGCTACACCTTC.

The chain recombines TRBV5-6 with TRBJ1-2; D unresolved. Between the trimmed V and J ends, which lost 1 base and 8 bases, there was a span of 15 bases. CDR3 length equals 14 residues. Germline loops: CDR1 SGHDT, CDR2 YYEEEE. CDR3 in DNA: TGTGCCAGCAGCTTGTATCTGGAGAGGAGCGGCTACACCTTC. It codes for CASSLYLERSGYTF.

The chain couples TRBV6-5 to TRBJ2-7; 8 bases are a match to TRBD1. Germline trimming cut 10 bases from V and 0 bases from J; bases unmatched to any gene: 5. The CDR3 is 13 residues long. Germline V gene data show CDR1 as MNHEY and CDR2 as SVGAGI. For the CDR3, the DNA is TGTGCCACTATGACAGGGGACTCCTACGAGCAGTACTTC. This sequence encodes CATMTGDSYEQYF.